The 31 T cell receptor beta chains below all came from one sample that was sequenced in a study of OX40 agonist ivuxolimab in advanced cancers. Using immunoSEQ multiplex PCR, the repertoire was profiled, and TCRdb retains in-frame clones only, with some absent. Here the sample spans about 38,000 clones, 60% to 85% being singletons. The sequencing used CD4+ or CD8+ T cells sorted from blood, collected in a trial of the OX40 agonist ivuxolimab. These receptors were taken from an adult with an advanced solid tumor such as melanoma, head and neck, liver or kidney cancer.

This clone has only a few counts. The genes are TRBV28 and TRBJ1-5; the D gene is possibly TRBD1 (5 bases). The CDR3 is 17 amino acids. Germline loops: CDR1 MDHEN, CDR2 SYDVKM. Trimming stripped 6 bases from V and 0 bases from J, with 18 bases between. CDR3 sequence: CASSPPGTHRSNQPQHF. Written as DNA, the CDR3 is TGTGCCAGCAGCCCCCCAGGGACCCATCGTAGCAATCAGCCCCAGCATTTT.

The CDR3, as DNA: TGTGCCAGCAGCTTAGCATACGCCGGGGAGCTGTTTTTT. This encodes CASSLAYAGELFF. This chain connects TRBV7-3 to TRBJ2-2; D gene uncertain. The V end lost 2 bases, the J end lost 6 bases, and 7 bases lay between the germline ends. The germline CDR1 and CDR2 sequences are SGHTA and FQGTGA. There are 13 residues in the CDR3.

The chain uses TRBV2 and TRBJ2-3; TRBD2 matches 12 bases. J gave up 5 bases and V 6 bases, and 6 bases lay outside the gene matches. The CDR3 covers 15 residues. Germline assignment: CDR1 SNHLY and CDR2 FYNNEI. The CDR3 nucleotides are TGTGCCAGCAGCGCGACTAGCGGGAGACAAGATACGCAGTATTTT. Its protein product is CASSATSGRQDTQYF.

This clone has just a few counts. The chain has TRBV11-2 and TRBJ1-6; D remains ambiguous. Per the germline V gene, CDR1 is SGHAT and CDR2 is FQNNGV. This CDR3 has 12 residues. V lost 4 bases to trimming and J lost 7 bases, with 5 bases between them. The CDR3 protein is CASSSPNSPLHF. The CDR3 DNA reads TGTGCCAGCAGCTCACCGAATTCACCCCTCCACTTT.

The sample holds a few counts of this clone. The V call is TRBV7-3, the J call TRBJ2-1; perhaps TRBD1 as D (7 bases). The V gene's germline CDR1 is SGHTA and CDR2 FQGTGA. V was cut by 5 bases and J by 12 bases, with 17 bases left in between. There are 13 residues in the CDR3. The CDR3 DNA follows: TGTGCCAGCAGCCCCTCGGAGGGGGCTAGGCAGTTCTTC. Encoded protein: CASSPSEGARQFF.

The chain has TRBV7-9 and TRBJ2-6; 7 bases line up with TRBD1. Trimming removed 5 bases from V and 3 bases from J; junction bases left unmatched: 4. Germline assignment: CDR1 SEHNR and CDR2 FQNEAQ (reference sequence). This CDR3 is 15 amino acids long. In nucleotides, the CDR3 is TGTGCCAGCAGCCTCCGACAGGGTGGGGCCAACGTCCTGACTTTC. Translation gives CASSLRQGGANVLTF. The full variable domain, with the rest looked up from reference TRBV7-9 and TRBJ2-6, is DTGVSQNPRHKITKRGQNVTFRCDPISEHNRLYWYRQTLGQGPEFLTYFQNEAQLEKSRLLSDRFSAERPKGSFSTLEIQRTEQGDSAMYLCASSLRQGGANVLTFGAGSRLTVL.

The CDR3 DNA reads as TGTGCCAGCTCCCCTTTCAGGGGAAACACTGAAGCTTTCTTT. As protein: CASSPFRGNTEAFF. This sequence joins TRBV18 and TRBJ1-1; tentative D call: TRBD1 (6 bases). Germline lookup yields CDR1 KGHSH and CDR2 LQKENI. Trimming cost V 6 bases and J 2 bases, with 13 bases left between them. The CDR3 loop spans 14 amino acids.

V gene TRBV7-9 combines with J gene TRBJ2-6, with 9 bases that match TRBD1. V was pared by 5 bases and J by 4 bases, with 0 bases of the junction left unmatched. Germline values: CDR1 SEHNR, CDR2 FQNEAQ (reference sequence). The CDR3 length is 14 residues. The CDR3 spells CASSGTGGANVLTF. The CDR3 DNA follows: TGTGCCAGCAGCGGGACAGGGGGGGCCAACGTCCTGACTTTC.

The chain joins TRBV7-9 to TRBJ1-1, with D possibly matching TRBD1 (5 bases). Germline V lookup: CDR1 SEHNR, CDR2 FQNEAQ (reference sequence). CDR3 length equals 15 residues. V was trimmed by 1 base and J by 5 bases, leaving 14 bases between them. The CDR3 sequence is CASSLGQSTKTEAFF. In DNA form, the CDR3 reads TGTGCCAGCAGCTTAGGACAGTCGACGAAGACTGAAGCTTTCTTT.

This CDR3 is CASSSSREGWYEQYF. In DNA form, the CDR3 reads TGTGCCAGCAGCTCCTCTCGCGAAGGATGGTACGAGCAGTACTTC. The V gene is TRBV7-2, the J gene TRBJ2-7; D is undetermined. The germline V gene encodes CDR1 SGHTA and CDR2 FQGNSA. V dropped 4 bases and J dropped 4 bases, with 17 bases sitting between them. The CDR3 runs to 15 residues.

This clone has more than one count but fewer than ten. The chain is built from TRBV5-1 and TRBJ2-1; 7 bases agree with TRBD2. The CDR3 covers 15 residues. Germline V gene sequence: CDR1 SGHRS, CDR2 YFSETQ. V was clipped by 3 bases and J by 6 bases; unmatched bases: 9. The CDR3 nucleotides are TGCGCCAGCAGCTCCCTAGCGGTATCACTCAATGAGCAGTTCTTC. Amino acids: CASSSLAVSLNEQFF.

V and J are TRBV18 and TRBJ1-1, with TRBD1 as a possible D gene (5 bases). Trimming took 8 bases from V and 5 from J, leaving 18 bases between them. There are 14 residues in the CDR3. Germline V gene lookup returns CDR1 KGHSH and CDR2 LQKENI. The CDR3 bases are TGTGCCAGCCCCCCCTCGAGCAGGGCAACTGAAGCTTTCTTT. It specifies CASPPSSRATEAFF.

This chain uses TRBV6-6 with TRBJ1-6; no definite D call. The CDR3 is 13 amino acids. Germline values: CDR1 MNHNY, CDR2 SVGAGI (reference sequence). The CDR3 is CATRADLNSPLHF. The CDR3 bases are TGTGCGACGAGGGCAGACCTTAATTCACCCCTCCACTTT.

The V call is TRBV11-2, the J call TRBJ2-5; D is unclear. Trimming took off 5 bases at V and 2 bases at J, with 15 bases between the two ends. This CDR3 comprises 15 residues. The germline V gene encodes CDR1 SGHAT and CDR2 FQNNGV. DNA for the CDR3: TGTGCCAGCAGCCTCGGGCCCGGGCGGCAAGAGACCCAGTACTTC. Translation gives CASSLGPGRQETQYF.

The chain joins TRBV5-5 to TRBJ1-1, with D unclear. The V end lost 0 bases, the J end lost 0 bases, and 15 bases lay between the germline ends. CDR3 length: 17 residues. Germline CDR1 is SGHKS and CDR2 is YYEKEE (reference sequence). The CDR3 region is CASSLARSAKLNTEAFF. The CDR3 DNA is TGTGCCAGCAGCTTGGCTAGGTCAGCGAAGCTGAACACTGAAGCTTTCTTT.

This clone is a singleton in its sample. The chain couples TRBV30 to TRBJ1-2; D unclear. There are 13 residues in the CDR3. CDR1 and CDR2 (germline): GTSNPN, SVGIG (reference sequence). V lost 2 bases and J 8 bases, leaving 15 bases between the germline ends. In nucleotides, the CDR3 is TGTGCCTGGAGTAGTGCCGGAGCGGTGGGCTACACCTTC. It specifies CAWSSAGAVGYTF.

CDR3 protein: CASSSGGTGANVLTF. CDR3 bases: TGTGCCAGCAGCTCAGGGGGGACCGGGGCCAACGTCCTGACTTTC. The J gene is TRBJ2-6, the V gene TRBV7-2; D is perhaps TRBD1 (7 bases). The CDR3 extends over 15 amino acids. V was shortened by 4 bases and J by 4 bases, with 11 bases between the two germline ends. Germline CDR1 is SGHTA and CDR2 is FQGNSA.

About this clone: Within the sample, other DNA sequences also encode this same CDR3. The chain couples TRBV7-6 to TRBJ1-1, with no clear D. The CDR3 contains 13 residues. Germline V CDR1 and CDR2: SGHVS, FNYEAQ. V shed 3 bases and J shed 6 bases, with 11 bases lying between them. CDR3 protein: CASSLPESAEAFF. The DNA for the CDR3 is TGTGCCAGCAGCTTGCCAGAGAGCGCTGAAGCTTTCTTT.

The CDR3 sequence: CASSSRGQGGSYNSPLHF. The CDR3 DNA is TGTGCCAGCAGCTCCCGGGGACAGGGGGGATCCTATAATTCACCCCTCCACTTT. The chain couples TRBV7-3 to TRBJ1-6; TRBD1 matches at 11 bases. Germline assignment: CDR1 SGHTA and CDR2 FQGTGA. This CDR3 region has 18 residues. After removal of 4 bases from V and 1 base from J, the junction contained 6 bases not matched to a gene.

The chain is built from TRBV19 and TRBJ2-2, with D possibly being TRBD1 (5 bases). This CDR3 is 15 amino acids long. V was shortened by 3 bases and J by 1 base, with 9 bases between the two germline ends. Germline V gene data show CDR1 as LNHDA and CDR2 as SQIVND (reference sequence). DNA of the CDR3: TGTGCCAGTAGTATGAGCGACAGGAACACCGGGGAGCTGTTTTTT. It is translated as CASSMSDRNTGELFF. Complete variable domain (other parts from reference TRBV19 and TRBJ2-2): DGGITQSPKYLFRKEGQNVTLSCEQNLNHDAMYWYRQDPGQGLRLIYYSQIVNDFQKGDIAEGYSVSREKKESFPLTVTSAQKNPTAFYLCASSMSDRNTGELFFGEGSRLTVL.

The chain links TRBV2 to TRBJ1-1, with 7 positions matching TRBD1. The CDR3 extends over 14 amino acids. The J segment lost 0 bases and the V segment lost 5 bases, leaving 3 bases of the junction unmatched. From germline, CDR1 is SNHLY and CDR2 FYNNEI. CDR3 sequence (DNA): TGTGCCAGCAGTTGGGGACAGCTGAACACTGAAGCTTTCTTT. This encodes CASSWGQLNTEAFF. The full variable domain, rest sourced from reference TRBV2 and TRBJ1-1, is EPEVTQTPSHQVTQMGQEVILRCVPISNHLYFYWYRQILGQKVEFLVSFYNNEISEKSEIFDDQFSVERPDGSNFTLKIRSTKLEDSAMYFCASSWGQLNTEAFFGQGTRLTVV.

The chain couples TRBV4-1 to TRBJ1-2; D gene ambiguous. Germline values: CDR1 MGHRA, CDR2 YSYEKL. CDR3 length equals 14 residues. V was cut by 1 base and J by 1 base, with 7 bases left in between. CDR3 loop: CASSQAPVNYGYTF. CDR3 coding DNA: TGCGCCAGCAGCCAAGCGCCGGTTAACTATGGCTACACCTTC.

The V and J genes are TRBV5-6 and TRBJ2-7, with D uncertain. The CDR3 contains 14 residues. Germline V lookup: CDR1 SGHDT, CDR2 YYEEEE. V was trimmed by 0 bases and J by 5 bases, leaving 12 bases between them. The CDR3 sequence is CASSLVRRDHEQYF. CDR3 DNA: TGTGCCAGCAGCTTGGTTCGCAGAGACCACGAGCAGTACTTC.

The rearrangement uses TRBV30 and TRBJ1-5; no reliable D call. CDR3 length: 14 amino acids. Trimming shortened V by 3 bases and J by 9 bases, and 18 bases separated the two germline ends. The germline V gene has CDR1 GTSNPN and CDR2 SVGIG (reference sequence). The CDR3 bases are TGTGCCTGGAGCCTCCACTCCTTTAGGACGCCCCAGCATTTT. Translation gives CAWSLHSFRTPQHF.

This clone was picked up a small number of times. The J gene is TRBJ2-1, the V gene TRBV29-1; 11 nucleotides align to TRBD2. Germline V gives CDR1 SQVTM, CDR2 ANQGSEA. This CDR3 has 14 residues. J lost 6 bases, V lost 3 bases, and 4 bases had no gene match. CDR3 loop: CSVEPGTSGNEQFF. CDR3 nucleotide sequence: TGCAGCGTTGAGCCGGGGACTAGCGGCAATGAGCAGTTCTTC.

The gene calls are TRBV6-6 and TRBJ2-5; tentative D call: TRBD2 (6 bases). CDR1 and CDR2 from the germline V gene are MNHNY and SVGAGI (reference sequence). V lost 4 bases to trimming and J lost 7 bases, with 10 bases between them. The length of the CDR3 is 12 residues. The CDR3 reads CASSWGEATQYF. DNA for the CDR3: TGTGCCAGCAGTTGGGGGGAGGCGACCCAGTACTTC.

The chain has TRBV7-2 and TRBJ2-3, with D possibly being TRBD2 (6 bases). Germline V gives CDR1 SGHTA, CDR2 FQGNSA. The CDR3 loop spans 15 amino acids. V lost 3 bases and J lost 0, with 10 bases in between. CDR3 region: CASSFSAGSTDTQYF. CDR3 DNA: TGTGCCAGCAGCTTCTCAGCGGGTAGCACAGATACGCAGTATTTT.

This CDR3 reads CASSLGGRPMNTEAFF. CDR3 nucleotides: TGTGCCAGCAGCTTAGGGGGCAGGCCCATGAACACTGAAGCTTTCTTT. V gene TRBV7-8 combines with J gene TRBJ1-1, with D possibly matching TRBD1 (5 bases). Per the germline V gene, CDR1 is SGHVS and CDR2 is FQNEAQ. V was pared by 1 base and J by 0 bases, with 12 bases between. The CDR3 is made up of 16 amino acids.

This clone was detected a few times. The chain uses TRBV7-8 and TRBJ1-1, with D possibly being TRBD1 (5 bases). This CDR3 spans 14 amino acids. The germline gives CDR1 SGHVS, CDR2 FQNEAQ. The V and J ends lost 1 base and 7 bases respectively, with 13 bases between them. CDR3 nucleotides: TGTGCCAGCAGCTTAGGACGGGGGTCGGTTGAAGCTTTCTTT. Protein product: CASSLGRGSVEAFF.

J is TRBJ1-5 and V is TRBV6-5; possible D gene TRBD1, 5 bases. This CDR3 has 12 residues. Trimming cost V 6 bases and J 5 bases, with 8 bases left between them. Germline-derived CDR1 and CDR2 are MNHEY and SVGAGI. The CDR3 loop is CASRGDHQPQHF. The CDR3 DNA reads TGTGCCAGCAGGGGGGATCATCAGCCCCAGCATTTT.

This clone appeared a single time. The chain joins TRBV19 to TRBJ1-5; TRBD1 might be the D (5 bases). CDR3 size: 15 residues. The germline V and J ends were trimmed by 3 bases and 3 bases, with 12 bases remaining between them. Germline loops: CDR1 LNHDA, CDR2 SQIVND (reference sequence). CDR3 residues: CASSISGGINQPQHF. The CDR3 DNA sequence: TGTGCCAGTAGTATCTCGGGGGGGATCAATCAGCCCCAGCATTTT.